One sample yielded the 28 T cell receptor beta chains listed below, sequenced in a study of low-dose radiotherapy and immunotherapy resistance in tumors. The time point here: before trial treatment. Alpha and beta chains were covered, as first-strand cDNA relied on TRAV- and TRBV-specific primers. Using a constant-region primer together with a V-primer adapter, TCRs were subjected to 20 PCR cycles of amplification. TCRdb re-called the reads with MiXCR, one entry per CDR3 protein. There are around 65,000 distinct CDR3 sequences in the sample; roughly 29% occur only once, and 6.5% to 8% lies in the top ten. This specimen consisted of PBMCs, obtained before treatment. The receptors were gathered from a male donor with rectosigmoid adenocarcinoma.

The chain uses TRBV25-1 and TRBJ2-1; 9 positions agree with TRBD1. V lost 4 bases to trimming and J lost 8 bases; unmatched junction nucleotides: 9. Germline assignment: CDR1 MGHDK and CDR2 SYGVNS. The CDR3 covers 15 residues. The CDR3 is CASSGPGQGTDEQFF. CDR3 in DNA: TGTGCCAGCAGTGGGCCGGGACAGGGTACCGATGAGCAGTTCTTC.

This clonotype was seen repeatedly, ten times or more. The V call is TRBV7-9, the J call TRBJ2-7, with 7 bases that match TRBD1. The CDR3 runs 14 residues. With 5 bases clipped from V and 3 bases from J, the junction kept 7 bases outside the gene matches. Germline V gene sequence: CDR1 SEHNR, CDR2 FQNEAQ (reference sequence). The CDR3 nucleotides are TGTGCCAGCAGCCCAAGGACAGGTAGCTACGAGCAGTACTTC. It translates to CASSPRTGSYEQYF.

This clonotype was counted at least ten times. The chain links TRBV12-3 or TRBV12-4 to TRBJ1-5; D unclear. CDR3 size: 11 residues. Trimming cost V 3 bases and J 6 bases, with 3 bases left between them. CDR3 sequence: CASSLFQPQHF. DNA of the CDR3: TGTGCCAGCAGTTTGTTTCAGCCCCAGCATTTT.

On this clonotype: A single base is all that separates this from a far larger clone, so a read error is likely. This chain links TRBV5-1 with TRBJ2-1; tentative D call: TRBD2 (6 bases). Per germline, CDR1 SGHRS and CDR2 YFSETQ. V was clipped by 4 bases and J by 10 bases, with 15 bases between them. The CDR3 length is 13 residues. CDR3 sequence (DNA): TGCGCCAGCAGCCTATACCTGGCGGGGGAGCAGTTCTTC. Encoded protein: CASSLYLAGEQFF. Based on the CDR3 plus reference TRBV5-1 and TRBJ2-1, the full variable domain is KAGVTQTPRYLIKTRGQQVTLSCSPISGHRSVSWYQQTPGQGLQFLFEYFSETQRNKGNFPGRFSGRQFSNSRSEMNVSTLELGDSALYLCASSLYLAGEQFFGPGTRLTVL.

The gene calls are TRBV12-3 or TRBV12-4 and TRBJ2-7; 8 nucleotides line up with TRBD1. The V gene end was trimmed by 2 bases and the J gene end by 0 bases; junction bases not matched to a gene: 9. The CDR3 contains 17 residues. CDR3 loop: CASSLFVFGQGSYEQYF. DNA of the CDR3: TGTGCCAGCAGTTTATTCGTCTTCGGACAGGGCTCCTACGAGCAGTACTTC.

This clonotype was recorded many times. The V gene is TRBV6-2 or TRBV6-3, the J gene TRBJ1-1, with 7 bases lining up with TRBD1. CDR3 length: 18 residues. V gave up 0 bases and J gave up 0 bases; unmatched junction bases: 10. Germline CDR1 reads MNHEY; CDR2 reads SVGEGT. CDR3 sequence: CASSYSTRGQTLNTEAFF. Written as DNA, the CDR3 is TGTGCCAGCAGTTACTCTACCCGGGGACAGACATTGAACACTGAAGCTTTCTTT.

This clonotype was observed a handful of times. This chain uses TRBV7-8 with TRBJ1-3; unclear D gene. CDR3 length: 15 residues. CDR1 is SGHVS and CDR2 is FQNEAQ in the germline V gene. Trimming removed 1 base from V and 2 bases from J, with 9 bases in between. The CDR3, as DNA: TGTGCCAGCAGCTTAGGGGGAAGCCCTGGAAACACCATATATTTT. Translating it yields CASSLGGSPGNTIYF.

This clonotype was found many times. The chain has TRBV7-8 and TRBJ1-6; 7 nucleotides agree with TRBD1. CDR1 SGHVS and CDR2 FQNEAQ come from the germline V gene. This CDR3 is 17 amino acids long. With V trimmed by 3 bases and J by 6 bases, 11 bases remained unmatched. CDR3 sequence (DNA): TGTGCCAGCAGCTTGAACACAGGGGTGGCCCCTAATTCACCCCTCCACTTT. Translating gives CASSLNTGVAPNSPLHF.

This clonotype was seen many times. The V and J genes are TRBV2 and TRBJ1-1, with D possibly matching TRBD1 (5 bases). The germline CDR1 and CDR2 sequences are SNHLY and FYNNEI. Trimming stripped 8 bases from V and 4 bases from J, with 14 bases between. The CDR3 runs to 13 residues. The CDR3 protein is CASSRGGGTEAFF. CDR3 DNA sequence: TGTGCCAGCTCGCGGGGTGGGGGCACTGAAGCTTTCTTT.

This clonotype appeared many times. The chain recombines TRBV5-6 with TRBJ2-3, with TRBD2 matching over 12 bases. The CDR3 loop spans 16 amino acids. Germline CDR1 SGHDT, CDR2 YYEEEE. Germline trimming cut 5 bases from V and 6 bases from J; bases unmatched to any gene: 10. The CDR3 loop is CASSSRLAGVGDTQYF. DNA for the CDR3: TGTGCCAGCAGTAGCCGACTAGCGGGAGTGGGTGATACGCAGTATTTT.

The rearrangement joins TRBV20-1 to TRBJ1-1; D is unresolved. The V gene's germline CDR1 is DFQATT and CDR2 SNEGSKA (reference sequence). Trimming left V 7 bases short and J 3 bases short, with 15 bases between. The CDR3 totals 13 residues. CDR3 amino acids: CSETGNGYTEAFF. Written as DNA, the CDR3 is TGCAGTGAAACCGGGAATGGGTACACTGAAGCTTTCTTT.

The rearrangement uses TRBV7-9 and TRBJ2-1, with 7 bases identical to TRBD1. Germline V gives CDR1 SEHNR, CDR2 FQNEAQ (reference sequence). J lost 0 bases, V lost 5 bases, and 4 bases had no gene match. The CDR3 is 15 amino acids. CDR3 amino acids: CASSLDRASYNEQFF. The CDR3 bases are TGTGCCAGCAGCCTCGACAGGGCCTCCTACAATGAGCAGTTCTTC.

Ten or more counts support this clonotype. The V call is TRBV28, the J call TRBJ2-5, with 8 bases matching TRBD2. V lost 7 bases and J lost 5; bases outside the gene matches: 12. CDR3 length equals 15 residues. Germline V lookup: CDR1 MDHEN, CDR2 SYDVKM. CDR3 protein: CASISSGTLGETQYF. The CDR3 bases are TGTGCCAGCATTAGTAGCGGGACCCTGGGTGAGACCCAGTACTTC.

A remark on this clonotype: This likely came from a read error, as a far larger clone is one base away. DNA of the CDR3: TGTGCCAGCGGATGGGGAGGATCTAGCTACGAGCAGTTCTTC. Protein product: CASGWGGSSYEQFF. This chain joins TRBV7-2 and TRBJ2-1; tentative D call: TRBD2 (6 bases). The CDR3 spans 14 residues. Germline V gene lookup returns CDR1 SGHTA and CDR2 FQGNSA. Between the trimmed V and J ends, which lost 8 bases and 10 bases, there was a span of 21 bases.

This sequence joins TRBV7-2 and TRBJ2-5; TRBD2 aligns across 12 bases. The V gene end was trimmed by 1 base and the J gene end by 5 bases; junction bases not matched to a gene: 2. CDR1 is SGHTA and CDR2 is FQGNSA in the germline V gene. The CDR3 loop spans 15 amino acids. CDR3 DNA sequence: TGTGCCAGCAGCTTAGACGGGACTAGCGGGGAGACCCAGTACTTC. This gives the protein CASSLDGTSGETQYF.

This clonotype has ten or more counts. The CDR3 reads CASSSDVANYGYTF. The CDR3 region has the DNA TGTGCCAGCAGCTCGGACGTAGCTAACTATGGCTACACCTTC. This chain uses TRBV7-9 with TRBJ1-2; D is undetermined. In germline, CDR1 is SEHNR, CDR2 FQNEAQ (reference sequence). The CDR3 contains 14 residues. Trimming removed 4 bases from V and 0 bases from J, with 9 bases in between.

This clonotype was detected ten times or more. The genes are TRBV27 and TRBJ2-7; 15 nucleotides line up with TRBD2. Germline V gene sequence: CDR1 MNHEY, CDR2 SMNVEV (reference sequence). This CDR3 contains 20 residues. V gave up 6 bases and J gave up 9 bases; unmatched junction bases: 24. CDR3 loop: CASSSRGLAGGPGTAMVQYF. CDR3 DNA: TGTGCCAGCAGCTCACGAGGACTAGCGGGAGGGCCCGGTACGGCTATGGTGCAGTACTTC.

The table lists this clonotype with many counts. Here the CDR3 reads CASSSSETQYF. The CDR3 DNA sequence: TGTGCCAGCAGCAGTTCAGAGACCCAGTACTTC. The genes are TRBV11-2 and TRBJ2-5, with D unclear. V was pared by 5 bases and J by 4 bases, with 5 bases between. The CDR3 runs 11 residues. The germline CDR1 and CDR2 sequences are SGHAT and FQNNGV.

V usage is TRBV6-2 or TRBV6-3 and J usage is TRBJ2-1; TRBD2 matches 8 bases. Germline V gives CDR1 MNHEY, CDR2 SVGEGT. This CDR3 comprises 15 residues. J was trimmed by 3 bases and V by 5 bases; bases with no gene match: 6. CDR3 in DNA: TGTGCCAGCAGTGCAGAAAGCGGGGGCTACAATGAGCAGTTCTTC. It encodes CASSAESGGYNEQFF.

In its sample, this clonotype was seen many times. This chain connects TRBV12-3 or TRBV12-4 to TRBJ2-7, with TRBD2 identical over 10 bases. This CDR3 has 16 residues. The junction had 9 bases not matched to a gene; V was cut back by 4 bases and J by 3 bases. The CDR3 DNA reads as TGTGCCAGCAGTTCCCGACAGGGGACTAGCGTCTACGAGCAGTACTTC. Protein sequence: CASSSRQGTSVYEQYF.

As for this clonotype: At one boundary the junction diverges from the germline segment, which might be a read error. The chain has TRBV24-1 and TRBJ2-3; D may be TRBD2 (5 bases). CDR3 size: 16 residues. Germline lookup yields CDR1 KGHDR and CDR2 SFDVKD. The CDR3 loop reads CATSDFRRASRDTQYF. The CDR3 DNA follows: TGTGCCACCAGTGATTTTCGTCGGGCTAGCAGAGATACGCAGTATTTT.

V usage is TRBV14 and J usage is TRBJ2-1; no reliable D call. Germline CDR1 and CDR2: SGHDN and FVKESK. There are 13 residues in the CDR3. V was trimmed by 1 base and J by 9 bases, leaving 10 bases between them. The CDR3 DNA is TGTGCCAGCAGCCAAGGGATGGCCGTTGAGCAGTTCTTC. Its translation is CASSQGMAVEQFF.

The sample holds many counts of this clonotype. The chain has TRBV19 and TRBJ1-4; the D gene is possibly TRBD1 (6 bases). Trimming pared 5 bases from V and 7 bases from J, leaving 17 bases between. The CDR3 runs to 15 residues. From germline, CDR1 is LNHDA and CDR2 SQIVND (reference sequence). The CDR3 loop is CASSLQGPRSEKLFF. The CDR3 nucleotides read TGTGCCAGTAGTTTACAGGGCCCGCGGAGTGAAAAACTGTTTTTT.

This clonotype was counted many times. This chain joins TRBV6-4 and TRBJ2-7; possible D gene TRBD1, 5 bases. The V gene's germline CDR1 is MRHNA and CDR2 SNTAGT. This CDR3 has 17 amino acids. V dropped 3 bases and J dropped 0 bases, with 18 bases sitting between them. The CDR3 nucleotides read TGTGCCAGCAGTGATCAAGATAGTAGGGGCGGCTCCTACGAGCAGTACTTC. This sequence encodes CASSDQDSRGGSYEQYF.

Ten or more counts support this clonotype. The chain couples TRBV6-2 or TRBV6-3 to TRBJ2-7, with 7 positions matching TRBD1. The CDR3 is made up of 15 amino acids. The trim removed 3 bases at V and 0 bases at J, leaving 5 bases unmatched. CDR1 is MNHEY and CDR2 is SVGEGT in the germline V gene. CDR3 residues: CASSYEGASSYEQYF. In DNA form, the CDR3 reads TGTGCCAGCAGTTATGAGGGGGCGAGCTCCTACGAGCAGTACTTC.

This clonotype was observed a single time. The likely explanation is a read error, given a far larger clone one base away. The J gene is TRBJ2-3, the V gene TRBV28, with TRBD1 identical over 7 bases. Losses at the gene ends were 5 bases for V and 0 bases for J; bases not matched to a gene: 8. Germline CDR1 and CDR2: MDHEN and SYDVKM. The CDR3 has 16 amino acids. The CDR3 reads CASSDPGTASTDTQYF. The DNA for the CDR3 is TGTGCCAGCAGTGACCCGGGGACAGCTAGCACAGATACGCAGTATTTT.

Ten or more counts support this clonotype. The rearrangement links TRBV2 to TRBJ2-7; 8 positions agree with TRBD1. Trimming cost V 3 bases and J 2 bases; bases outside gene matches: 6. The CDR3 spans 15 residues. From germline, CDR1 is SNHLY and CDR2 FYNNEI. CDR3 region: CASSERGQVPYEQYF. CDR3 in DNA: TGTGCCAGCAGTGAGAGGGGACAGGTACCCTACGAGCAGTACTTC.

This clonotype was recorded at least ten times. The chain carries TRBV20-1 and TRBJ1-1; D uncertain. The CDR3 loop spans 12 amino acids. Germline CDR1 DFQATT, CDR2 SNEGSKA (reference sequence). Trimming removed 2 bases at V and 2 bases at J, with 6 bases between. Here the CDR3 reads CSARRQNTEAFF. CDR3 nucleotides: TGCAGTGCTAGACGCCAAAACACTGAAGCTTTCTTT.